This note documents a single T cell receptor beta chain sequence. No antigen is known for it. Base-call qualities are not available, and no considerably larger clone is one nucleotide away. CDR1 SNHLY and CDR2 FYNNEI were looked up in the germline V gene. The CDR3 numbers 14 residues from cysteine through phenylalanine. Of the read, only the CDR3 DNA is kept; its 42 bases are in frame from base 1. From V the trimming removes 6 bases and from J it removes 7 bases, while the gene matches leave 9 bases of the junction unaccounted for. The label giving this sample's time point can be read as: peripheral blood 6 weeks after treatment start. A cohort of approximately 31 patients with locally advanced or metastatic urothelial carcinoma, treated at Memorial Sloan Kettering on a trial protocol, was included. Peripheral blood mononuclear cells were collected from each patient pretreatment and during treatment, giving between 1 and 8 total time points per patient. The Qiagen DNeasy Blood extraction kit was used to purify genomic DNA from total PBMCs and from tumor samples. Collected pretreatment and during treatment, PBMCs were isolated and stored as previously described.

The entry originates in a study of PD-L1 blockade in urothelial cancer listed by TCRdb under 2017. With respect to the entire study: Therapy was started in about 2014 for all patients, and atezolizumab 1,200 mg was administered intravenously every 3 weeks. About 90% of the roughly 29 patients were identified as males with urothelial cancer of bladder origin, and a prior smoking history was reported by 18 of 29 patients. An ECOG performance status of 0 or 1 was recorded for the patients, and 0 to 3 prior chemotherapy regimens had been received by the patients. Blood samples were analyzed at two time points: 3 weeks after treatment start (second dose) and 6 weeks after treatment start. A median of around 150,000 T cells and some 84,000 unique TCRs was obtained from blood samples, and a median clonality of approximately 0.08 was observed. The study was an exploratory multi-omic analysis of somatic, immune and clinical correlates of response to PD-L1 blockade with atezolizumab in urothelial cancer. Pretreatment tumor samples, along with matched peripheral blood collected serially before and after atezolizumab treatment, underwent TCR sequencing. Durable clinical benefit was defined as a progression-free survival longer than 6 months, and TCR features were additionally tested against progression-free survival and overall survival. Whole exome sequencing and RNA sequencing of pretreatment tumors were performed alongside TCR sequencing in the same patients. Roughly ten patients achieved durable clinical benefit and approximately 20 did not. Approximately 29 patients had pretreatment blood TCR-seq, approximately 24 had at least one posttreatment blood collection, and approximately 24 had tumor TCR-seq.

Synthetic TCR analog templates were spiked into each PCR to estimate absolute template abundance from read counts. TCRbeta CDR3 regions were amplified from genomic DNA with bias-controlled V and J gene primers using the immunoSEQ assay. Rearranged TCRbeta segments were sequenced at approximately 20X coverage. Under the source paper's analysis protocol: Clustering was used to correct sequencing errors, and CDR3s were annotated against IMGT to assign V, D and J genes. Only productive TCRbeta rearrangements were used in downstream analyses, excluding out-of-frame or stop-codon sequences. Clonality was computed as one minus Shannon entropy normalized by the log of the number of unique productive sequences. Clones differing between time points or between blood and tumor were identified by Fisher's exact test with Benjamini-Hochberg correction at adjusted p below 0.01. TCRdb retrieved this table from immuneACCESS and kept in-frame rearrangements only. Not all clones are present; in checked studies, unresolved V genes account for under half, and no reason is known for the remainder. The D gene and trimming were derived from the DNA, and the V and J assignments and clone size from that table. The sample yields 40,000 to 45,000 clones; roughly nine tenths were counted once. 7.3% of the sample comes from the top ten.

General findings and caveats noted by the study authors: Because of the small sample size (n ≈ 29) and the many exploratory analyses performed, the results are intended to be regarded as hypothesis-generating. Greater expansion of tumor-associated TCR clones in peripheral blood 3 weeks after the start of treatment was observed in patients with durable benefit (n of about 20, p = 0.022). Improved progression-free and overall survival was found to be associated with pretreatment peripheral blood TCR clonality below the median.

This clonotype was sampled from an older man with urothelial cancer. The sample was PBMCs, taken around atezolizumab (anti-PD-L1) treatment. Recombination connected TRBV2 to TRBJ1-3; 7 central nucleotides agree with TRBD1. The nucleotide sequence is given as TGTGCCAGCAGGCGACAGGGTTTAGGCAACACCATATATTTT. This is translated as CASRRQGLGNTIYF.